The 10 T cell receptor beta chains below come from one sample, sequenced in a study of T cells in Graves' hyperthyroidism and ophthalmopathy (dated by TCRdb to 2018 to 2020). Library method: multiplex PCR. The listed sequencing device is Illumina HiSeq 2000. The TCR beta CDR3 regions were amplified from the RNA transcripts. The TCR CDR3 was subjected to a first round of RT-PCR using the HTBI primer set and the Qiagen OneStep RT-PCR kit. TCRdb redid the processing of the public reads, applying fastp at Q25 and MiXCR, and retained in-frame beta chains. Rows with one shared CDR3 protein collapse into an entry with the most common genes and DNA. This sample comprises hundreds of thousands of distinct CDR3 sequences, around 20% of them detected only once. The ten largest clones capture 34% of the sample. Specimen: blood. Receptor source: a man aged 30-40 years with Graves' ophthalmopathy.

A few counts support this clonotype. A single base separates this from a much larger clone, so it may be a read error. This sequence joins TRBV12-3 or TRBV12-4 and TRBJ1-5; D possibly corresponds to TRBD1 (6 bases). The V end lost 3 bases, the J end lost 4 bases, and 10 bases lay between the germline ends. The CDR3 totals 14 residues. The CDR3 DNA reads TGTGCCAGCAGTTTGAAGAGGGGGAATCAGCCCCAGCATTTT. Its protein is CASSLKRGNQPQHF.

V and J are TRBV7-2 and TRBJ2-1; TRBD2 aligns across 10 bases. The V segment lost 5 bases and the J segment 6 bases; nucleotides outside the gene matches: 13. CDR1 is SGHTA and CDR2 is FQGNSA in the germline V gene. The CDR3 sequence is 17 residues long. In nucleotides, the CDR3 is TGTGCCAGCAGCCCAACGCATCTAGCGGGAGCCCTCAATGAGCAGTTCTTC. Translation gives CASSPTHLAGALNEQFF.

The CDR3: CSARVTRGGSGANVLTF. CDR3 bases: TGCAGTGCCCGAGTGACAAGGGGTGGGTCTGGGGCCAACGTCCTGACTTTC. This chain joins TRBV20-1 and TRBJ2-6; D is perhaps TRBD1 (5 bases). The length of the CDR3 is 17 residues. Trimming removed 6 bases from V and 1 base from J, with 19 bases in between. Germline-derived CDR1 and CDR2 are DFQATT and SNEGSKA (reference sequence).

Remarks on this clonotype: A much more abundant neighbour one base away suggests this may be a read error. The CDR3 DNA reads as TGTGCCAGCAGTGAAGCGCTACGGGACACTGAAGCTTTCTTT. Translating it yields CASSEALRDTEAFF. The J gene is TRBJ1-1, the V gene TRBV6-1, with D hard to call. Germline V gene sequence: CDR1 MNHNS, CDR2 SASEGT. Trimming shortened V by 0 bases and J by 3 bases, and 8 bases separated the two germline ends. The CDR3 has 14 amino acids.

This clonotype was detected only a few times. The chain recombines TRBV7-8 with TRBJ2-3, with TRBD2 matching 7 bases. The CDR3 totals 13 residues. Germline V gives CDR1 SGHVS, CDR2 FQNEAQ. J lost 5 bases, V lost 4 bases, and 3 bases had no gene match. The CDR3 nucleotides are TGTGCCAGCAGCTCCCTAGCGGTAGATACGCAGTATTTT. Encoded protein: CASSSLAVDTQYF.

The V call is TRBV12-3 or TRBV12-4, the J call TRBJ2-1, with TRBD1 matching 9 bases. The CDR3 has 14 amino acids. Trimming at V came to 6 bases and at J to 5 bases, leaving 5 bases not matched to a gene. The CDR3 bases are TGTGCCAGCAGGCCGGGACAGGGCCACAATGAGCAGTTCTTC. Translating gives CASRPGQGHNEQFF.

This clonotype was detected a few times. The chain employs TRBV30 and TRBJ2-7; either TRBD1 or TRBD2 may supply D (5 bases each). The CDR3 is 12 amino acids. Germline V gene data show CDR1 as GTSNPN and CDR2 as SVGIG (reference sequence). Trimming took off 3 bases at V and 4 bases at J, with 10 bases between the two ends. Written as DNA, the CDR3 is TGTGCCTGGAGCCCGGGGCTTTACGAGCAGTACTTC. Translated: CAWSPGLYEQYF.

The sample holds a few counts of this clonotype. The chain carries TRBV19 and TRBJ2-1; 8 bases align to TRBD2. Trimming at V came to 8 bases and at J to 3 bases, leaving 3 bases not matched to a gene. Germline-derived CDR1 and CDR2 are LNHDA and SQIVND (reference sequence). CDR3 length: 13 residues. CDR3 sequence (DNA): TGTGCCAGTGGAGCGGGAGTCTACAATGAGCAGTTCTTC. Protein product: CASGAGVYNEQFF.

This chain links TRBV5-8 with TRBJ2-3; possibly TRBD1 for D (6 bases). The V end lost 3 bases, the J end lost 0 bases, and 20 bases lay between the germline ends. Germline V CDR1 and CDR2: SGHTS, YDEGEE. The CDR3 is made up of 18 amino acids. This CDR3 is CASSYQGSASVSTDTQYF. CDR3 bases: TGTGCCAGCAGCTATCAGGGGTCGGCGTCTGTTAGCACAGATACGCAGTATTTT. The entire variable domain, with the rest obtained from reference TRBV5-8 and TRBJ2-3, is as follows: EAGVTQSPTHLIKTRGQQATLRCSPISGHTSVYWYQQALGLGLQFLLWYDEGEERNRGNFPPRFSGRQFPNYSSELNVNALELEDSALYLCASSYQGSASVSTDTQYFGPGTRLTVL.

This clonotype appeared many times. The genes are TRBV19 and TRBJ2-3; 7 bases map to TRBD2. CDR1 is LNHDA and CDR2 is SQIVND in the germline V gene (reference sequence). CDR3 length: 15 amino acids. J was trimmed by 2 bases and V by 5 bases; bases with no gene match: 7. DNA of the CDR3: TGTGCCAGTAGTGCCGCTAGCGGAAACACAGATACGCAGTATTTT. Translating it yields CASSAASGNTDTQYF.